The clone carrying this TCR beta chain was detected only a few times. Its antigen remains unknown. The sample comes from a study of vaccination and CD4 T cells after COVID-19. CDR1 and CDR2 from the germline V gene are SNHLY and FYNNEI. CDR3 length: 17 residues. V shed 0 bases, J shed 3 bases, and the junction held 6 bases outside the gene matches. Described treatment: roughly ten-day PBMC culture with coronavirus spike peptide pools or control peptides (ViraFEST assay). Once obtained from cultured CD4+ T cells, the DNA was sequenced using the Oncomine TCR Beta short-read assay. TCRdb re-called the PCR reads with MiXCR, one entry per CDR3 protein. Altogether approximately 15,000 distinct CDR3 sequences are present, about half being singletons, with the ten largest covering about 12%.

The genes are TRBV2 and TRBJ2-2, with 8 bases lining up with TRBD1. Input material: CD4+ T cells from blood, cultured in vitro. The receptor comes from a human donor who had recovered from COVID-19. CDR3 amino acids: CASSEAPPGGDTGELFF. The CDR3 region has the DNA TGTGCCAGCAGTGAAGCGCCCCCAGGGGGCGACACCGGGGAGCTGTTTTTT.